This T cell receptor (beta chain) was sequenced for a study of shared clonotypes between healthy human individuals. Study-level results: The four-donor shared clonotypes exceeded non-shared clonotypes in generation probability, with non-shared ones scoring lower.

As defined, naive CD8 cells were CD45RO-negative and positively selected for CCR7, with terminally differentiated effector memory CD45RA+ cells excluded. For this clone: No antigen is known for it.

TCRdb's table, derived via immunoSEQ multiplex PCR, lists solely in-frame clones and lacks some. The sample shows roughly 2 million clones, less than 95% of them seen only once. The receptor was derived from a man between 18 and 35 years old in good health. The sequenced sample was naive CD8+ T cells sorted from blood.

The CDR3 spells CASSLGSHTYEQYF. The CDR3, as DNA: TGTGCCAGCAGCTTGGGGAGCCACACCTACGAGCAGTACTTC. J is TRBJ2-7 and V is TRBV7-9, with D possibly matching TRBD2 (5 bases). There are 14 residues in the CDR3. Germline values: CDR1 SEHNR, CDR2 FQNEAQ (reference sequence). Trimming took 3 bases from V and 2 from J, leaving 11 bases between them.